The 24 T cell receptor beta chains below all came from one sample that was sequenced in a study of T-cell reconstitution after alpha-beta-depleted transplantation in children. Unique molecular identifiers tagged the TCRbeta library. TCRdb used MiXCR to reprocess the PCR reads, holding one entry per CDR3 protein. The profile covers about 500,000 distinct CDR3 sequences, with approximately 30% appearing a single time and approximately 2.3% taken by the ten largest. The specimen was PBMCs from the stem cell graft donor, collected from the stem cell graft. The receptor source for this set is a human donor who donated a stem cell graft to a child with aplastic anemia.

V is TRBV4-3 and J is TRBJ1-4; D may be TRBD1 (5 bases). Germline lookup yields CDR1 LGHNA and CDR2 YSLEER. The V gene lost 0 bases and the J gene lost 5 bases, with 13 bases spanning the gap. The CDR3 totals 16 residues. Here the CDR3 reads CASSQDLRGENEKLFF. CDR3 DNA sequence: TGCGCCAGCAGCCAAGATCTCCGGGGGGAAAATGAAAAACTGTTTTTT.

The chain joins TRBV20-1 to TRBJ2-1; 7 nucleotides agree with TRBD2. J lost 4 bases, V lost 0 bases, and 12 bases had no gene match. The CDR3 loop spans 17 amino acids. In germline, CDR1 is DFQATT, CDR2 SNEGSKA (reference sequence). For the CDR3, the DNA is TGCAGTGCTAGAGATCCCGGGCGTCGGGGGGTTTACAATGAGCAGTTCTTC. As protein: CSARDPGRRGVYNEQFF.

The table lists this clonotype with a few counts. The chain combines TRBV20-1 with TRBJ2-7; 7 positions match TRBD1. The CDR3 loop spans 13 amino acids. V lost 1 base and J lost 2; bases outside the gene matches: 2. Germline CDR1 and CDR2: DFQATT and SNEGSKA (reference sequence). The CDR3, as DNA: TGCAGTGCTAGAGGGGACAGTACCTACGAGCAGTACTTC. Its protein product is CSARGDSTYEQYF.

The chain has TRBV5-6 and TRBJ2-7, with TRBD2 identical over 11 bases. From germline, CDR1 is SGHDT and CDR2 YYEEEE. The CDR3 is 15 residues long. The trim removed 6 bases at V and 2 bases at J, leaving 7 bases unmatched. CDR3 nucleotides: TGTGCCAGCAATCCACTAGCGGGAGAAACCTACGAGCAGTACTTC. Translation gives CASNPLAGETYEQYF.

The count of this clonotype is one. The chain combines TRBV29-1 with TRBJ1-5; the D is unclear. Germline lookup yields CDR1 SQVTM and CDR2 ANQGSEA. V gave up 6 bases and J gave up 0 bases, with 12 bases separating them. This CDR3 has 14 amino acids. This chain's CDR3 is CSVADPDSNQPQHF. The CDR3 DNA reads as TGCAGCGTGGCGGACCCGGATAGCAATCAGCCCCAGCATTTT.

CDR3 coding DNA: TGTGCCACCAGTCCCTCGGGGAGTGGTGGCTACACCTTC. Protein sequence: CATSPSGSGGYTF. The V call is TRBV24-1, the J call TRBJ1-2; D gene unclear. The CDR3 has 13 residues. Between the trimmed V and J ends, which lost 6 bases and 7 bases, there was a span of 14 bases. Germline CDR1 reads KGHDR; CDR2 reads SFDVKD.

This clonotype was recorded a few times. The V call is TRBV7-2, the J call TRBJ1-1; 7 bases fit TRBD1. Germline V gene lookup returns CDR1 SGHTA and CDR2 FQGNSA. V shed 4 bases and J 5 bases; nucleotides not matched to a gene: 10. CDR3 length: 15 amino acids. CDR3 protein: CASSSPGQRRTEAFF. CDR3 sequence (DNA): TGTGCCAGCAGCTCACCGGGACAGCGACGAACTGAAGCTTTCTTT.

The rearrangement links TRBV7-9 to TRBJ1-3, with D possibly TRBD1 on 5 matching bases. Germline V gene lookup returns CDR1 SEHNR and CDR2 FQNEAQ (reference sequence). CDR3 size: 17 residues. Trimming cost V 4 bases and J 3 bases, with 19 bases left between them. CDR3 residues: CASSSTGARDVGNTIYF. The CDR3 region has the DNA TGTGCCAGCAGCTCGACCGGGGCCCGAGACGTTGGAAACACCATATATTTT.

This clonotype turned up a few times. CDR3 sequence: CASSVVSAQTDTQYF. CDR3 bases: TGTGCCAGCAGCGTAGTGTCGGCGCAGACAGATACGCAGTATTTT. This chain uses TRBV9 with TRBJ2-3, with D uncertain. Germline-derived CDR1 and CDR2 are SGDLS and YYNGEE. The CDR3 has 15 amino acids. V dropped 0 bases and J dropped 3 bases, with 11 bases sitting between them.

V and J are TRBV5-5 and TRBJ2-5; the match to TRBD1 covers 12 bases. This CDR3 region has 17 residues. J gave up 5 bases and V 3 bases, and 11 bases lay outside the gene matches. Germline CDR1 is SGHKS and CDR2 is YYEKEE (reference sequence). DNA for the CDR3: TGTGCCAGCAGCTCCCCGGGACAGGGGGCTTTGAAGGAGACCCAGTACTTC. This encodes CASSSPGQGALKETQYF.

CDR3 residues: CAWIRQVSDGYTF. The CDR3 nucleotides are TGTGCCTGGATTCGACAGGTATCAGATGGCTACACCTTC. V is TRBV30 and J is TRBJ1-2, with D maybe TRBD1 (6 bases). The germline V and J ends were trimmed by 4 bases and 6 bases, with 15 bases remaining between them. Per germline, CDR1 GTSNPN and CDR2 SVGIG (reference sequence). CDR3 length: 13 amino acids.

This clonotype came up a few times. The gene calls are TRBV7-2 and TRBJ2-2, with 8 positions matching TRBD1. The junction had 5 bases not matched to a gene; V was cut back by 5 bases and J by 0 bases. Germline loops: CDR1 SGHTA, CDR2 FQGNSA. The CDR3 spans 16 residues. CDR3 loop: CASSRDRGSNTGELFF. The CDR3 coding sequence is TGTGCCAGCAGCCGAGACAGGGGATCGAACACCGGGGAGCTGTTTTTT. Using reference TRBV7-2 and TRBJ2-2 for the parts outside the CDR3, the full variable domain is GAGVSQSPSNKVTEKGKDVELRCDPISGHTALYWYRQSLGQGLEFLIYFQGNSAPDKSGLPSDRFSAERTGGSVSTLTIQRTQQEDSAVYLCASSRDRGSNTGELFFGEGSRLTVL.

This clonotype was observed a single time. The V gene is TRBV12-3 or TRBV12-4, the J gene TRBJ1-4; 10 bases are a match to TRBD1. The CDR3 runs to 16 residues. V was clipped by 6 bases and J by 6 bases; unmatched bases: 10. This CDR3 reads CASSEGRQGADEKLFF. The CDR3 nucleotides read TGTGCCAGCAGCGAGGGAAGACAGGGGGCAGATGAAAAACTGTTTTTT.

V is TRBV6-5 and J is TRBJ2-5; 8 bases fit TRBD2. The V segment lost 4 bases and the J segment 1 base; nucleotides outside the gene matches: 11. The CDR3 extends over 17 amino acids. CDR1 is MNHEY, CDR2 SVGAGI, per germline. CDR3: CASSSGREGSIQETQYF. For the CDR3, the DNA is TGTGCCAGCAGTTCGGGCCGGGAGGGTTCCATCCAAGAGACCCAGTACTTC.

A single count supports this clonotype. The chain uses TRBV16 and TRBJ1-5; possibly TRBD1 for D (6 bases). The CDR3 covers 15 residues. V dropped 2 bases and J dropped 6 bases, with 14 bases sitting between them. Germline CDR1 KGHSY, CDR2 FQNENV. CDR3 sequence reads: CASSQTGKMSQPQHF. CDR3 sequence (DNA): TGTGCCAGCAGCCAAACAGGGAAAATGAGTCAGCCCCAGCATTTT.

The chain is built from TRBV21-1 and TRBJ1-1; the table names TRBD1, a call not compared with the DNA. TRBV21-1 is a pseudogene segment. The CDR3 is 11 amino acids. The CDR3 here is CASSRGPGAFF. In nucleotides, the CDR3 is TGTGCCAGCAGTCGTGGGCCGGGAGCTTTCTTT.

The sample holds a few counts of this clonotype. The gene calls are TRBV20-1 and TRBJ1-5; D unclear. Trimming left V 7 bases short and J 5 bases short, with 15 bases between. This CDR3 comprises 13 residues. Germline CDR1 and CDR2: DFQATT and SNEGSKA (reference sequence). CDR3 sequence reads: CSVPPRGDQPQHF. In DNA, the CDR3 is TGCAGTGTTCCCCCGCGGGGTGATCAGCCCCAGCATTTT.

The V gene is TRBV7-8, the J gene TRBJ1-5, with D uncertain. CDR1 and CDR2 (germline): SGHVS, FQNEAQ. The CDR3 spans 13 residues. The V and J ends lost 5 bases and 6 bases respectively, with 11 bases between them. This CDR3 is CASSPQGFQPQHF. DNA for the CDR3: TGTGCCAGCAGCCCTCAAGGTTTTCAGCCCCAGCATTTT.

This clonotype was recorded a few times. V gene TRBV7-9 combines with J gene TRBJ2-1; 7 bases are a match to TRBD1. Germline V gives CDR1 SEHNR, CDR2 FQNEAQ (reference sequence). The CDR3 length is 13 residues. V shed 0 bases, J shed 9 bases, and the junction held 2 bases outside the gene matches. CDR3 nucleotide sequence: TGTGCCAGCAGCTTAGCGAACAGGGGTGAGCAGTTCTTC. This encodes CASSLANRGEQFF.

As DNA, the CDR3 is TGTGCCAGCAGCCCGGACGGCAGGCCCGAAGCTTTCTTT. Residues: CASSPDGRPEAFF. V usage is TRBV7-2 and J usage is TRBJ1-1; D is undetermined. Germline CDR1 SGHTA, CDR2 FQGNSA. Trimming stripped 5 bases from V and 8 bases from J, with 15 bases between. The CDR3 has 13 amino acids.

This clonotype occurred a few times. V and J are TRBV5-1 and TRBJ2-1; D is uncertain. The germline V and J ends were trimmed by 7 bases and 0 bases, with 11 bases remaining between them. Per the germline V gene, CDR1 is SGHRS and CDR2 is YFSETQ. The CDR3 extends over 14 amino acids. This CDR3 reads CASGPRISYNEQFF. CDR3 bases: TGCGCCAGCGGGCCGCGAATCTCCTACAATGAGCAGTTCTTC. The full variable domain, its missing parts supplied by reference TRBV5-1 and TRBJ2-1, is KAGVTQTPRYLIKTRGQQVTLSCSPISGHRSVSWYQQTPGQGLQFLFEYFSETQRNKGNFPGRFSGRQFSNSRSEMNVSTLELGDSALYLCASGPRISYNEQFFGPGTRLTVL.

For the CDR3, the DNA is TGTGCCAGCAGTTACTGGGACAGCACAGATACGCAGTATTTT. It is translated as CASSYWDSTDTQYF. This chain uses TRBV6-5 with TRBJ2-3; D assignment may be TRBD1 or TRBD2 (5 bases each). The V gene's germline CDR1 is MNHEY and CDR2 SVGAGI. The CDR3 contains 14 residues. Deletions cut 1 base from V and 0 bases from J, with 5 bases between.

The CDR3 nucleotides read TGCGCCAGCAGCTTGATGGGACTAGCGGGGGCCCAAGAGACCCAGTACTTC. Amino acids: CASSLMGLAGAQETQYF. The chain employs TRBV5-1 and TRBJ2-5; 14 positions agree with TRBD2. Unmatched junction bases numbered 3, after V lost 1 base and J lost 1 base. CDR3 length: 17 residues. CDR1 SGHRS and CDR2 YFSETQ come from the germline V gene.

The chain couples TRBV6-5 to TRBJ1-5; 9 positions match TRBD1. The V segment lost 4 bases and the J segment 1 base; nucleotides outside the gene matches: 2. The length of the CDR3 is 15 residues. Germline V gives CDR1 MNHEY, CDR2 SVGAGI. In DNA, the CDR3 is TGTGCCAGCAGTTCGGACAGGGGAAGCAATCAGCCCCAGCATTTT. Amino acid sequence: CASSSDRGSNQPQHF.